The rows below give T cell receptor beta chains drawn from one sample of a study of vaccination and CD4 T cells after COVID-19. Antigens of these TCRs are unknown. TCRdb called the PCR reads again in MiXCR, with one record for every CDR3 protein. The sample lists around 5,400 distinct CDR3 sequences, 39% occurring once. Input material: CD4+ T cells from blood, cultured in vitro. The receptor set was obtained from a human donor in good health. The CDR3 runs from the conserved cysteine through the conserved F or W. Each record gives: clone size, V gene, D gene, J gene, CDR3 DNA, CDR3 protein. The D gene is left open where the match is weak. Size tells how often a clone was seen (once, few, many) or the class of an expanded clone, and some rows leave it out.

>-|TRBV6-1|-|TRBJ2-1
TGTGCCAGCAGTGGACAGGCCCGGGTCAATGAGCAGTTCTTC
CASSGQARVNEQFF
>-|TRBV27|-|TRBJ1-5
TGTGCCAGCAGAACACTTAAAGGGGCATGGGGCAATCAGCCCCAGCATTTT
CASRTLKGAWGNQPQHF
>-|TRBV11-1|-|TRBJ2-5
TGTGCCAGCAGCCTCGACAGGTTAGAGACCCAGTACTTC
CASSLDRLETQYF
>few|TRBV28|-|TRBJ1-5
TGTGCCAGCAGTTTAGGTCGTGGGGTGGATCAGCCCCAGCATTTT
CASSLGRGVDQPQHF
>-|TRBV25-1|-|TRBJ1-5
TGTGCCAGCACCCAGTCGGACGGTCAGCCCCAGCATTTT
CASTQSDGQPQHF
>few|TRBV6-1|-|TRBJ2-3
TGTGCCAGCAGTGAAGCACGAGATCCCCCAGATACGCAGTATTTT
CASSEARDPPDTQYF
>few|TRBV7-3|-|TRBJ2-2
TGTGCCAGCAGCGGCGGAAGAACCACCGGGGAGCTGTTTTTT
CASSGGRTTGELFF
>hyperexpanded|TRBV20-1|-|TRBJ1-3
TGCAGTGCTACCCAGGGAGGCCCAAACACCATATATTTT
CSATQGGPNTIYF
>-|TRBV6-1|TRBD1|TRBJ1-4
TGTGCCAGCAGCCAAGCTGGACAGGGGGGTGAAAAACTGTTTTTT
CASSQAGQGGEKLFF
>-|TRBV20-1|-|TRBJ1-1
TGCAGTGCTAGAGAGGGGTCGAGAGACACTGAAGCTTTCTTT
CSAREGSRDTEAFF
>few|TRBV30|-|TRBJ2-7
TGTGCCTGGAGAGGGGGGGCCCACGAGCAGTACTTC
CAWRGGAHEQYF
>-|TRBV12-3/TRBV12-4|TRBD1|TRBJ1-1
TGTGCCAGCAGCAAGGGACAGGGCAGCACTGAAGCTTTCTTT
CASSKGQGSTEAFF
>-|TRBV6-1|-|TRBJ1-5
TGTACCAGCAGCCGCCTACCGGGGGCGACCTCCAATCAGCCCCAGCATTTT
CTSSRLPGATSNQPQHF
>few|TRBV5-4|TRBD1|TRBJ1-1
TGTGCCAGCAGCTTGGCCCGGGGTGACAGGGTGAACACTGAAGCTTTCTTT
CASSLARGDRVNTEAFF
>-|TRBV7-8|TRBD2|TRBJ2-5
TGTGCCAGCAGCTTAGCTTCCTACCGCCGACTAGCGGGGGGGACGGACCAAGAGACCCAGTACTTC
CASSLASYRRLAGGTDQETQYF
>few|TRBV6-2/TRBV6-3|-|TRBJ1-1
TGTGCCAGCAGTCCTAGAATTACTGAAGCTTTCTTT
CASSPRITEAFF
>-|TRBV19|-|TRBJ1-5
TGTGCCAGTAGTAGGCGCCTTACGGATAGCAATCAGCCCCAGCATTTT
CASSRRLTDSNQPQHF
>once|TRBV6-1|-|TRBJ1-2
TGTGCCAGCAGTGAGCCCTATTCGACAGGAGGCTACACCTTC
CASSEPYSTGGYTF
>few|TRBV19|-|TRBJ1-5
TGTGCCAGTAGTATATGGGCAGGGGAACAGCCCCAGCATTTT
CASSIWAGEQPQHF
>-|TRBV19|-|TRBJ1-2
TGTGCCAGTAGCCCCGGGACGGTTGTGGGCTACACCTTC
CASSPGTVVGYTF
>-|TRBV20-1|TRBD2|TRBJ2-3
TGCAGTGCAACCCCCGGGGGGGTGACAGATACGCAGTATTTT
CSATPGGVTDTQYF
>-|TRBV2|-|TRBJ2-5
TGTGCCAGCAGAATTACAGGTCCCCAGTACTTC
CASRITGPQYF
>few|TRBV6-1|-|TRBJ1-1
TGTGCCAGCAGTGAATACGTGAACACTGAAGCTTTCTTT
CASSEYVNTEAFF
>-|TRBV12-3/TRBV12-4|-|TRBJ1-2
TGTGCCAGCAGTTTGGCGGGGTTCTATGGCTACACCTTC
CASSLAGFYGYTF
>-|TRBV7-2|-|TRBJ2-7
TGTGCCAGCAGCCACGTGAGGGATGGGCAGTACTTC
CASSHVRDGQYF
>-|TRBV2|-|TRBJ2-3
TGTGCCAACCCGACAGCCACAGATACGCAGTATTTT
CANPTATDTQYF